This TCR beta chain was identified during a study of regulatory T cells in long-lasting Graves disease. The TCR beta library used iRepertoire HTBI primers with Arm-PCR amplification of CDR3. TCRdb fed the multiplex PCR reads into MiXCR, producing one record per CDR3 protein. The sample yields roughly 610,000 distinct CDR3 sequences, around 15% seen once. The J segment lost 3 bases and the V segment lost 3 bases, leaving 5 bases of the junction unmatched. There are 14 residues in the CDR3. Germline loops: CDR1 SGHRS, CDR2 YFSETQ. Documented time point: newly diagnosed GD, antithyroid drugs for less than 3 months. PBMC RNA was the source of the TCR library. These same data were also listed under a study on T cells in Graves' hyperthyroidism and ophthalmopathy. As reported in that work: Diagnostic assessment was based on clinical symptoms, serum thyroxine and TRAb, thyroid ultrasound and orbital computed tomography. Ophthalmopathy stood apart from stable hyperthyroidism in a 13 V-J model.

This receptor was identified in a man aged 18 to 30 with Graves disease. The sequencing here drew on peripheral blood mononuclear cells (PBMCs), taken at new diagnosis, from a patient treated with antithyroid drugs. V usage is TRBV5-1 and J usage is TRBJ2-7; 8 bases line up with TRBD2. The CDR3 coding sequence is TGCGCCAGCAGCTGGACCGGGACTAGCTACGAGCAGTACTTC. It codes for CASSWTGTSYEQYF.